These 10 T cell receptor beta chains came from one sample sequenced in a study of graft-versus-host responses after intestinal transplantation. No antigens are known for them. Using immunoSEQ multiplex PCR, the repertoire was profiled, and TCRdb retains in-frame clones only, with some absent. The sample has some 120,000 clones; about nine tenths are singletons. The material sequenced was unstimulated CD4+ T cells sorted from spleen or lymph node cells, taken before intestinal transplant. Source of these receptors: a human donor who received an intestinal transplant.

There are a few counts of this clone. The V gene is TRBV7-2, the J gene TRBJ1-5; maybe TRBD1 (6 bases). This CDR3 contains 13 residues. Trimming took off 6 bases at V and 7 bases at J, with 13 bases between the two ends. The germline gives CDR1 SGHTA, CDR2 FQGNSA. CDR3 protein: CASSYRAEQPQHF. For the CDR3, the DNA is TGTGCCAGCAGTTACAGGGCTGAACAGCCCCAGCATTTT.

The rearrangement uses TRBV19 and TRBJ1-5; D unclear. This CDR3 has 12 amino acids. Germline V gives CDR1 LNHDA, CDR2 SQIVND (reference sequence). Between the trimmed V and J ends, which lost 6 bases and 6 bases, there was a span of 9 bases. The CDR3, as DNA: TGTGCCAGTAGCACTCGGAGTCAGCCCCAGCATTTT. Its protein is CASSTRSQPQHF.

The rearrangement uses TRBV30 and TRBJ2-7; 8 bases map to TRBD1. CDR1 and CDR2 (germline): GTSNPN, SVGIG (reference sequence). The CDR3 spans 17 residues. Unmatched junction bases numbered 13, after V lost 2 bases and J lost 1 base. The CDR3 nucleotides are TGTGCCTGGAGTCCTCCGAAACAGGGGGTGAGATCCTACGAGCAGTACTTC. The encoded protein is CAWSPPKQGVRSYEQYF.

J is TRBJ1-2 and V is TRBV7-2; D remains ambiguous. Trimming shortened V by 0 bases and J by 4 bases, and 9 bases separated the two germline ends. Germline lookup yields CDR1 SGHTA and CDR2 FQGNSA. The length of the CDR3 is 14 residues. CDR3 DNA sequence: TGTGCCAGCAGCTTAGCTCCAGTGATCTATGGCTACACCTTC. Protein sequence: CASSLAPVIYGYTF.

The chain carries TRBV4-3 and TRBJ2-3, with TRBD2 identical over 7 bases. The CDR3 runs to 15 residues. V gave up 0 bases and J gave up 1 base; unmatched junction bases: 1. CDR1 and CDR2 from the germline V gene are LGHNA and YSLEER. In DNA form, the CDR3 reads TGCGCCAGCAGCCAAGATCTAGCGGGCACAGATACGCAGTATTTT. Protein: CASSQDLAGTDTQYF.

V is TRBV14 and J is TRBJ1-4; no firm D call. Trimming left V 4 bases short and J 3 bases short, with 9 bases between. The length of the CDR3 is 14 residues. Germline V gene lookup returns CDR1 SGHDN and CDR2 FVKESK. The CDR3 loop is CASSPYRANEKLFF. CDR3 DNA sequence: TGTGCCAGCAGCCCGTATCGGGCTAATGAAAAACTGTTTTTT.

The CDR3 reads CAISETGQGRLDQPQHF. CDR3 DNA: TGTGCCATCAGTGAGACCGGACAGGGAAGATTGGATCAGCCCCAGCATTTT. The chain joins TRBV10-3 to TRBJ1-5; 8 nucleotides agree with TRBD1. With 2 bases clipped from V and 5 bases from J, the junction kept 11 bases outside the gene matches. The CDR3 is 17 residues long. CDR1 ENHRY and CDR2 SYGVKD come from the germline V gene.

This clone was recorded only once. The chain combines TRBV18 with TRBJ1-5; 7 positions agree with TRBD1. This CDR3 has 14 amino acids. Unmatched junction bases numbered 4, after V lost 3 bases and J lost 5 bases. Germline assignment: CDR1 KGHSH and CDR2 LQKENI. For the CDR3, the DNA is TGTGCCAGCTCACCGGACAGGACCTATCAGCCCCAGCATTTT. Encoded protein: CASSPDRTYQPQHF.

J is TRBJ2-1 and V is TRBV5-5, with 9 bases fitting TRBD1. V gave up 1 base and J gave up 6 bases; unmatched junction bases: 5. The CDR3 runs to 15 residues. Germline-derived CDR1 and CDR2 are SGHKS and YYEKEE (reference sequence). In nucleotides, the CDR3 is TGTGCCAGCAGCTTGTGGACAGGGGAAATCAATGAGCAGTTCTTC. Translation: CASSLWTGEINEQFF. Using reference TRBV5-5 and TRBJ2-1 for the parts outside the CDR3, the full variable domain is DAGVTQSPTHLIKTRGQQVTLRCSPISGHKSVSWYQQVLGQGPQFIFQYYEKEERGRGNFPDRFSARQFPNYSSELNVNALLLGDSALYLCASSLWTGEINEQFFGPGTRLTVL.

This chain links TRBV30 with TRBJ1-2, with TRBD1 matching 7 bases. The CDR3 covers 14 residues. V gave up 2 bases and J gave up 4 bases; unmatched junction bases: 7. The germline V gene has CDR1 GTSNPN and CDR2 SVGIG (reference sequence). Here the CDR3 DNA reads TGTGCCTGGAGTTTAAATAGACAGGGCTATGGCTACACCTTC. Its translation is CAWSLNRQGYGYTF.